A selection of T cell receptor beta chains follows, all from one sample in a study of T cell responses to AZD1222 COVID-19 vaccine. Produced via immunoSEQ multiplex PCR; TCRdb's table is partial and in-frame only. Of under 150,000 clones detected, over 90% appear once; the ten largest clones hold 1.5% to 2%. The input for sequencing was peripheral blood, taken on day 0 of AZD1222 vaccination. The receptor set was obtained from an adult in good health. Both conserved end residues are part of each CDR3. The D gene is left open where the match is weak. Some rows mark clone size as missing; the rest say once, few, many or name a class of expanded clone.

J,V,size,D,length,DNA,CDR3
TRBJ2-7,TRBV3-1/TRBV3-2,NA,NA,13,TGTGCCAGCAGCCAAGGCCACGCGACCGAGCAGTACTTC,CASSQGHATEQYF
TRBJ1-2,TRBV6-5,NA,TRBD1,14,TGTGCCAGCAGTTACTCCACCAACCGGGACAGGGTCACCTTC,CASSYSTNRDRVTF
TRBJ2-3,TRBV19,NA,NA,15,TGTGCCAGTAGTATAGCGGCAGGGGGCACAGATACGCAGTATTTT,CASSIAAGGTDTQYF
TRBJ1-2,TRBV4-1,NA,TRBD1,15,TGCGCCAGCAGCCAACCGGGACAGGGGGCGAGGGGCTACACCTTC,CASSQPGQGARGYTF
TRBJ1-6,TRBV3-1/TRBV3-2,medium-sized,NA,12,TGTGCCAGCAGCCAAGAATACTCACCCCTCCACTTT,CASSQEYSPLHF
TRBJ2-1,TRBV15,NA,TRBD2,12,TGTGCCACCAGAGGGACTAGCGATGAGCAGTTCTTC,CATRGTSDEQFF
TRBJ2-3,TRBV4-1,NA,NA,13,TGCGCCAGCCGGGCGGGATACACAGATACGCAGTATTTT,CASRAGYTDTQYF
TRBJ1-5,TRBV5-1,once,NA,14,TGCGCCAGCAGCTTGGAGGGCAGAAATCAGCCCCAGCATTTT,CASSLEGRNQPQHF
TRBJ2-4,TRBV9,NA,NA,16,TGTGCCAGCAGCGTAGGGGGCGGGACAGCCAAAAACATTCAGTACTTC,CASSVGGGTAKNIQYF
TRBJ2-1,TRBV7-6,once,NA,13,TGTGCCAGCAGCTCAGTAGGGTACAATGAGCAGTTCTTC,CASSSVGYNEQFF
TRBJ2-7,TRBV27,NA,NA,14,TGTGCCAGCAGTTTACGTCAGAACTCCTACGAGCAGTACTTC,CASSLRQNSYEQYF
TRBJ2-7,TRBV5-1,NA,NA,17,TGCGCCAGCAGCTTGGGGCCAGACGGGAGACTCTCCTACAAGCAGTACTTC,CASSLGPDGRLSYKQYF
TRBJ1-1,TRBV5-5,NA,NA,14,TGTGCCAGCAGCTTCGGTCGGGTGAACACTGAAGCTTTCTTT,CASSFGRVNTEAFF
TRBJ1-3,TRBV10-3,NA,NA,16,TGTGCCATCAGTGAGCAAGATGGGGGCTCTGGAAACACCATATATTTT,CAISEQDGGSGNTIYF
TRBJ2-3,TRBV5-1,NA,TRBD2,17,TGCGCCAGCAGCTCCGAAGGACTAGCGGGAGTTGTAGATACGCAGTATTTT,CASSSEGLAGVVDTQYF
TRBJ2-5,TRBV6-5,NA,TRBD2,16,TGTGCCAGCAGTTACCCAGCGGGGGCCCGCCAAGAGACCCAGTACTTC,CASSYPAGARQETQYF
TRBJ2-4,TRBV3-1/TRBV3-2,once,NA,18,TGTGCCAGCAGCCGGGGGGCGGAGGGCGTACTAGCCAAAAACATTCAGTACTTC,CASSRGAEGVLAKNIQYF
TRBJ2-2,TRBV5-4,NA,NA,11,TGTGCCAGCAGCAAACAGGGGGAGCTGTTTTTT,CASSKQGELFF
TRBJ1-1,TRBV18,NA,TRBD1,14,TGTGCCAGCTCACGGGGACAGGAGGGCACTGAAGCTTTCTTT,CASSRGQEGTEAFF
TRBJ1-6,TRBV27,NA,NA,13,TGTGCCAGCAGCTCCCCCCCTTCGGCACCCCTCCACTTT,CASSSPPSAPLHF
TRBJ2-4,TRBV6-1,once,NA,12,TGTGCCAGCAGTGAGCAGGGGAACATTCAGTACTTC,CASSEQGNIQYF
TRBJ1-1,TRBV3-1/TRBV3-2,NA,NA,13,TGTGCCAGCAGCCAATCAGGGGTACCTGAAGCTTTCTTT,CASSQSGVPEAFF
TRBJ2-1,TRBV24-1,NA,TRBD2,16,TGTGCCACCGGACGGACTAGCGGGATTCAACACAATGAGCAGTTCTTC,CATGRTSGIQHNEQFF
TRBJ1-1,TRBV7-3,NA,TRBD1,15,TGTGCCAGCAGCCCCGCGGAAAACAGGGGCTCTGAAGCTTTCTTT,CASSPAENRGSEAFF
TRBJ1-2,TRBV19,once,NA,14,TGTGCCAGTAGTCCTCAGGTGATCGTCTATGGCTACACCTTC,CASSPQVIVYGYTF
TRBJ1-1,TRBV16,NA,TRBD1,14,TGTGCCAGCTCGGGGACAGTTGGGCCCACTGAAGCTTTCTTT,CASSGTVGPTEAFF
TRBJ2-5,TRBV19,NA,TRBD2,16,TGTGCCAGTAGCGGGGGGACTAGCGGGATCCAAGAGACCCAGTACTTC,CASSGGTSGIQETQYF
TRBJ2-1,TRBV7-3,NA,TRBD1,17,TGTGCCAGCAGCCCTACATCGACAGGGTGGTTGTCATATGAGCAGTTCTTC,CASSPTSTGWLSYEQFF
TRBJ2-3,TRBV30,NA,NA,14,TGTGCCTGGCGGCAGGGGGGGGCGGCAGATACGCAGTATTTT,CAWRQGGAADTQYF
TRBJ2-1,TRBV20-1,NA,TRBD2,15,TGCAGTGCTAGTGATTCGGGAGGGCCCTACAATGAGCAGTTCTTC,CSASDSGGPYNEQFF
TRBJ2-1,TRBV11-2,NA,TRBD2,17,TGTGCCAGCAACCTTAATCTAGCGGGAGGTTTCTACAATGAGCAGTTCTTC,CASNLNLAGGFYNEQFF
TRBJ1-2,TRBV28,NA,NA,14,TGTGCCAGCAGGACTTCCCTTTCGGGCTATGGCTACACCTTC,CASRTSLSGYGYTF
TRBJ2-7,TRBV11-2,once,NA,14,TGTGCCAGCAGCTCCCCGGGACTCGAATACGAGCAGTACTTC,CASSSPGLEYEQYF
TRBJ2-7,TRBV10-3,NA,TRBD2,19,TGTGCCATCAGTGAGCTGGGGCTAGCGGGGGGGCGGGTCTCCTACGAGCAGTACTTC,CAISELGLAGGRVSYEQYF
TRBJ1-2,TRBV7-2,once,NA,15,TGTGCCAGCAGCTTAGGACAGGTTTACCTCTATGGCTACACCTTC,CASSLGQVYLYGYTF
TRBJ1-2,TRBV30,NA,TRBD1,14,TGTGCCTGGAGTGCGACAGGGGTCGACTATGGCTACACCTTC,CAWSATGVDYGYTF
TRBJ2-5,TRBV9,once,NA,15,TGTGCCAGCAGCGTAGTCGGCAGGGGGGATGAGACCCAGTACTTC,CASSVVGRGDETQYF
TRBJ1-5,TRBV7-6,NA,NA,14,TGTGCCAGCAGCCCGGGATATAGCAATCAGCCCCAGCATTTT,CASSPGYSNQPQHF
TRBJ1-2,TRBV7-9,NA,TRBD1,15,TGTGCCATTCCAGTCGGGGGACAGGGGATCTATGGCTACACCTTC,CAIPVGGQGIYGYTF
TRBJ2-7,TRBV30,NA,TRBD1,14,TGTGCCTGGGGATCCGGGACAGACATGTACGAGCAGTACTTC,CAWGSGTDMYEQYF
TRBJ1-2,TRBV5-1,NA,NA,13,TGCGCCAGCAGCCCCATGGACAAATATGGCTACACCTTC,CASSPMDKYGYTF
TRBJ2-7,TRBV6-5,NA,NA,15,TGTGCCAGCAGTACCCGGGACCGGGTAAGACACGAGCAGTACTTC,CASSTRDRVRHEQYF